Below, 9 T cell receptor beta chains from the same sample are listed, as sequenced in a study of blood T cells in healthy people across ages. Sample-barcoded 5' priming and a J-beta primer mix drove a second PCR of roughly 7 to 11 cycles. TCRdb re-derived calls from the 5' RACE reads in MiXCR, one entry per CDR3 protein. The table lists 800,000 to 950,000 distinct CDR3 sequences, 40% to 60% of them singletons. The sample comprised blood. Source of these receptors: a man in his thirties or forties in good health.

This chain connects TRBV12-3 or TRBV12-4 to TRBJ2-1; TRBD2 agrees at 10 bases. With 4 bases clipped from V and 3 bases from J, the junction kept 3 bases outside the gene matches. The CDR3 loop spans 15 amino acids. The CDR3 is CASSWGTSVYNEQFF. CDR3 DNA sequence: TGTGCCAGCAGTTGGGGGACTAGCGTCTACAATGAGCAGTTCTTC.

This clonotype was observed a handful of times. The rearrangement uses TRBV12-3 or TRBV12-4 and TRBJ1-2, with a weak D call TRBD1 (5 bases). Trimming took off 5 bases at V and 0 bases at J, with 13 bases between the two ends. The CDR3 spans 15 residues. Here the CDR3 DNA reads TGTGCCAGCAGTGAGGAAGGGGACTCTAACTATGGCTACACCTTC. This codes for CASSEEGDSNYGYTF.

There are a few counts of this clonotype. The CDR3 region is CASSPTGFSSGANVLTF. In DNA, the CDR3 is TGCGCCAGCAGCCCTACAGGGTTTAGCTCTGGGGCCAACGTCCTGACTTTC. The chain couples TRBV4-3 to TRBJ2-6; maybe TRBD1 (6 bases). The CDR3 is 17 residues long. CDR1 and CDR2 (germline): LGHNA, YSLEER. V lost 4 bases, J lost 0 bases, and 13 bases lay in between.

This clonotype came up many times. The DNA of the CDR3 is TGCGCCAGCAGCCGGGACAGTGGCACAGATACGCAGTATTTT. This sequence encodes CASSRDSGTDTQYF. The chain couples TRBV5-1 to TRBJ2-3; 7 positions match TRBD1. CDR1 is SGHRS and CDR2 is YFSETQ in the germline V gene. This CDR3 has 14 residues. The V segment lost 4 bases and the J segment 1 base; nucleotides outside the gene matches: 3. Based on the CDR3 plus reference TRBV5-1 and TRBJ2-3, the full variable domain is KAGVTQTPRYLIKTRGQQVTLSCSPISGHRSVSWYQQTPGQGLQFLFEYFSETQRNKGNFPGRFSGRQFSNSRSEMNVSTLELGDSALYLCASSRDSGTDTQYFGPGTRLTVL.

J is TRBJ1-2 and V is TRBV29-1; no reliable D call. V was trimmed by 4 bases and J by 5 bases, leaving 11 bases between them. This CDR3 has 12 amino acids. Germline assignment: CDR1 SQVTM and CDR2 ANQGSEA. The CDR3 loop is CSVGAGRYGYTF. CDR3 bases: TGCAGCGTTGGGGCAGGAAGATATGGCTACACCTTC.

This chain joins TRBV4-2 and TRBJ2-2, with D possibly being TRBD1 (6 bases). V lost 3 bases and J 2 bases, leaving 13 bases between the germline ends. The CDR3 is made up of 16 amino acids. In germline, CDR1 is LGHNA, CDR2 YNFKEQ. The chain's CDR3 is CASSHGPDSNTGELFF. In DNA, the CDR3 is TGTGCCAGCAGCCATGGCCCGGACAGCAACACCGGGGAGCTGTTTTTT.

V gene TRBV7-9 combines with J gene TRBJ2-3; D is ambiguous. The germline gives CDR1 SEHNR, CDR2 FQNEAQ (reference sequence). Deletions cut 2 bases from V and 6 bases from J, with 12 bases between. The CDR3 length is 14 residues. CDR3 sequence (DNA): TGTGCCAGCAGCTTACGGCCGACCGGCGATACGCAGTATTTT. Protein sequence: CASSLRPTGDTQYF.

This clonotype was found a few times. This sequence joins TRBV29-1 and TRBJ1-2; D is ambiguous. The germline CDR1 and CDR2 sequences are SQVTM and ANQGSEA. V was pared by 5 bases and J by 8 bases, with 18 bases between. The CDR3 is made up of 13 amino acids. The CDR3 sequence is CSVRPDTPEGYTF. The CDR3 bases are TGCAGCGTTCGTCCCGACACCCCGGAAGGCTACACCTTC.

This clonotype was found once. The chain uses TRBV3-1 and TRBJ2-7; D not resolved. Per germline, CDR1 LGHDT and CDR2 YNNKEL (reference sequence). V was pared by 4 bases and J by 0 bases, with 16 bases between. This CDR3 has 16 residues. The CDR3 sequence is CASSPMHSSSSYEQYF. Here the CDR3 DNA reads TGTGCCAGCAGCCCTATGCACAGTTCGAGCTCCTACGAGCAGTACTTC.